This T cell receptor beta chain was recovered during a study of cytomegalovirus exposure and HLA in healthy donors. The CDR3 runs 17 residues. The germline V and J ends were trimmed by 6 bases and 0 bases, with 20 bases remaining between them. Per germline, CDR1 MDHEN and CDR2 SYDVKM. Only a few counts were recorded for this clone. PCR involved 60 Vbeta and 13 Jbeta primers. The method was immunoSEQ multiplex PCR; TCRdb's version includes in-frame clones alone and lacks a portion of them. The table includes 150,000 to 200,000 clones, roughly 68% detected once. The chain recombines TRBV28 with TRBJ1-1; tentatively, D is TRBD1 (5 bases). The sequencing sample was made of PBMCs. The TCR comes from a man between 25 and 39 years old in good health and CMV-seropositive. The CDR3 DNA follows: TGTGCCAGCAGGCGTCCAATGGGATCAGGGCTGAACACTGAAGCTTTCTTT. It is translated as CASRRPMGSGLNTEAFF.